A selection of T cell receptor beta chains follows, all from one sample in a study of human T cells and chemical hapten exposure. MiXCR was run by TCRdb on the 5' RACE reads, yielding one entry per CDR3 protein. The profile shows around 100,000 distinct CDR3 sequences, roughly 19% of them singletons. Receptor source: a human donor in good health. CDR3s include the opening cysteine and the closing phenylalanine or tryptophan. Fields, in order: clone size, D gene, J gene, V gene, CDR3 DNA, CDR3 protein. A D gene is named only where the DNA matches it firmly. Rows give clone size only sometimes, using once, few, many, or a class for an expanded clone.

abundance: few
d_gene: NA
j_gene: TRBJ1-1
v_gene: TRBV6-5
CDR3nt: TGTGCCAGCAGTTACTCAGGGGGAGGGCCTGAAGCTTTCTTT
CDR3aa: CASSYSGGGPEAFF

abundance: few
d_gene: TRBD1
j_gene: TRBJ2-3
v_gene: TRBV29-1
CDR3nt: TGCAGCGTGACAGGGGGTATCACAGATACGCAGTATTTT
CDR3aa: CSVTGGITDTQYF

abundance: few
d_gene: NA
j_gene: TRBJ2-3
v_gene: TRBV6-5
CDR3nt: TGTGCCAGCAGTTATCCCGGGGACCGGGGTACGCAGTATTTT
CDR3aa: CASSYPGDRGTQYF

abundance: NA
d_gene: TRBD2
j_gene: TRBJ2-3
v_gene: TRBV29-1
CDR3nt: TGCAGCGTAGAGGGGGGGCGGGAGGACCGCACAGATACGCAGTATTTT
CDR3aa: CSVEGGREDRTDTQYF

abundance: NA
d_gene: TRBD2
j_gene: TRBJ2-1
v_gene: TRBV29-1
CDR3nt: TGCAGCGTTACCCTAGCGGGAGCTAAAAATGAGCAGTTCTTC
CDR3aa: CSVTLAGAKNEQFF

abundance: few
d_gene: NA
j_gene: TRBJ2-2
v_gene: TRBV3-1
CDR3nt: TGTGCCAGCAGCCAAGGGCGAAACACCGGGGAGCTGTTTTTT
CDR3aa: CASSQGRNTGELFF

abundance: NA
d_gene: NA
j_gene: TRBJ2-7
v_gene: TRBV28
CDR3nt: TGTGCCAGCAGTGGCTACAAGAACTACGAGCAGTACTTC
CDR3aa: CASSGYKNYEQYF

abundance: NA
d_gene: NA
j_gene: TRBJ2-3
v_gene: TRBV5-4
CDR3nt: TGTGCCAGCAGGAGGGACAAAGGCACAGATACGCAGTATTTT
CDR3aa: CASRRDKGTDTQYF

abundance: NA
d_gene: NA
j_gene: TRBJ2-2
v_gene: TRBV6-6
CDR3nt: TGTGCCAGCAGTATCACCGGGGAGCTGTTTTTT
CDR3aa: CASSITGELFF

abundance: NA
d_gene: NA
j_gene: TRBJ2-1
v_gene: TRBV9
CDR3nt: TGTGCCAGCAGCGTATCTGGCCTTCGGTTATATAATGAGCAGTTCTTC
CDR3aa: CASSVSGLRLYNEQFF

abundance: NA
d_gene: NA
j_gene: TRBJ1-4
v_gene: TRBV28
CDR3nt: TGTGCCAGCGGCAGAGCGGCCACTAATGAAAAACTGTTTTTT
CDR3aa: CASGRAATNEKLFF

abundance: NA
d_gene: NA
j_gene: TRBJ2-2
v_gene: TRBV6-2/TRBV6-3
CDR3nt: TGTGCCAGCAGTTACACCCCGGGTAGGTCAGCGACCGGGGAGCTGTTTTTT
CDR3aa: CASSYTPGRSATGELFF

abundance: few
d_gene: TRBD1
j_gene: TRBJ2-5
v_gene: TRBV20-1
CDR3nt: TGCAGTGCTCCCCCCGGGACAGGGACCCAAGAGACCCAGTACTTC
CDR3aa: CSAPPGTGTQETQYF

abundance: NA
d_gene: NA
j_gene: TRBJ2-7
v_gene: TRBV6-5
CDR3nt: TGTGCCAGCAGTCGGGGTAGCGGAACCTACGAGCAGTACTTC
CDR3aa: CASSRGSGTYEQYF

abundance: few
d_gene: NA
j_gene: TRBJ1-1
v_gene: TRBV7-3
CDR3nt: TGTGCCAGCAGCTTCGCGAGGTACACTGAAGCTTTCTTT
CDR3aa: CASSFARYTEAFF

abundance: few
d_gene: TRBD1
j_gene: TRBJ1-5
v_gene: TRBV24-1
CDR3nt: TGTGCCACCAGTGAAAACAGGGGGGTCAATCAGCCCCAGCATTTT
CDR3aa: CATSENRGVNQPQHF

abundance: NA
d_gene: NA
j_gene: TRBJ1-2
v_gene: TRBV29-1
CDR3nt: TGCAGCGTCCCAATCCTGGACAGCCTACCTAACTATGGCTACACCTTC
CDR3aa: CSVPILDSLPNYGYTF

abundance: NA
d_gene: TRBD2
j_gene: TRBJ2-1
v_gene: TRBV4-2
CDR3nt: TGTGCCAGCAAGATGCAGGGACTAGCGGGGGGTGAGCAGTTCTTC
CDR3aa: CASKMQGLAGGEQFF

abundance: NA
d_gene: NA
j_gene: TRBJ1-2
v_gene: TRBV5-1
CDR3nt: TGCGCCAGCAGCACAACTACAGGGAGCTATGGCTACACCTTC
CDR3aa: CASSTTTGSYGYTF

abundance: NA
d_gene: TRBD2
j_gene: TRBJ2-1
v_gene: TRBV30
CDR3nt: TGTGCTCAATGGTCTAGCGGGAGTTACAATGAGCAGTTCTTC
CDR3aa: CAQWSSGSYNEQFF

abundance: few
d_gene: TRBD2
j_gene: TRBJ2-6
v_gene: TRBV13
CDR3nt: TGTGCCAGCAGCCCGGGAGGGCAGTCCCCCTCTGGGGCCAACGTCCTGACTTTC
CDR3aa: CASSPGGQSPSGANVLTF

abundance: few
d_gene: NA
j_gene: TRBJ2-5
v_gene: TRBV4-1
CDR3nt: TGCGCCAGCAGCCAAGATGCGGGCAGGGTCCAAGAGACCCAGTACTTC
CDR3aa: CASSQDAGRVQETQYF

abundance: few
d_gene: TRBD1
j_gene: TRBJ1-1
v_gene: TRBV3-1
CDR3nt: TGTGCCAGCAGCCCAGAAAAGATACAGGGGAAGAACACTGAAGCTTTCTTT
CDR3aa: CASSPEKIQGKNTEAFF

abundance: NA
d_gene: NA
j_gene: TRBJ1-3
v_gene: TRBV19
CDR3nt: TGTGCCAGCTCGGGGGGGGGAACTGGAAACACCATATATTTT
CDR3aa: CASSGGGTGNTIYF

abundance: few
d_gene: NA
j_gene: TRBJ1-1
v_gene: TRBV3-1
CDR3nt: TGTGCCAGCAGCCAATCCGGGACACCAAACACTGAAGCTTTCTTT
CDR3aa: CASSQSGTPNTEAFF

abundance: few
d_gene: NA
j_gene: TRBJ1-1
v_gene: TRBV18
CDR3nt: TGTGCCAGCTCATCACTTAAGTCAGGAGGCACTGAAGCTTTCTTT
CDR3aa: CASSSLKSGGTEAFF

abundance: few
d_gene: TRBD1
j_gene: TRBJ1-2
v_gene: TRBV30
CDR3nt: TGTGCCTGGACTCAATCCTGGGGACAGGGGTATGGCTACACCTTC
CDR3aa: CAWTQSWGQGYGYTF

abundance: few
d_gene: NA
j_gene: TRBJ2-1
v_gene: TRBV5-1
CDR3nt: TGCGCCAGCAGCTTGGAAGGGACGAGCTCCTACAATGAGCAGTTCTTC
CDR3aa: CASSLEGTSSYNEQFF

abundance: NA
d_gene: NA
j_gene: TRBJ2-3
v_gene: TRBV10-3
CDR3nt: TGTGCCATCAAGAAGGATACGACAGATACGCAGTATTTT
CDR3aa: CAIKKDTTDTQYF

abundance: NA
d_gene: NA
j_gene: TRBJ1-2
v_gene: TRBV7-9
CDR3nt: TGTGCCAGCAGTGGGGGCAACTATGGCTACACCTTC
CDR3aa: CASSGGNYGYTF

abundance: few
d_gene: TRBD2
j_gene: TRBJ2-1
v_gene: TRBV11-1
CDR3nt: TGTGCCAGCAGCTTAGAGCAGACTAGCGGGAATTGGGATGAGCAGTTCTTC
CDR3aa: CASSLEQTSGNWDEQFF

abundance: NA
d_gene: NA
j_gene: TRBJ2-5
v_gene: TRBV30
CDR3nt: TGTGCCTGGAGTGTTAGCCCGGGAGCCCAAGAGACCCAGTACTTC
CDR3aa: CAWSVSPGAQETQYF

abundance: NA
d_gene: TRBD2
j_gene: TRBJ2-7
v_gene: TRBV7-2
CDR3nt: TGTGCCAGCAGCTTAAGTGCTAGCGGGCCCTACGAGCAGTACTTC
CDR3aa: CASSLSASGPYEQYF

abundance: once
d_gene: NA
j_gene: TRBJ2-7
v_gene: TRBV30
CDR3nt: TGTGCCTGGAGTTCCCAGGGCTACGAGCAGTACTTC
CDR3aa: CAWSSQGYEQYF

abundance: NA
d_gene: TRBD1
j_gene: TRBJ1-1
v_gene: TRBV12-3/TRBV12-4
CDR3nt: TGTGCCAGCAGTTTCAGGACAGGGAAGAACACTGAAGCTTTCTTT
CDR3aa: CASSFRTGKNTEAFF

abundance: few
d_gene: TRBD2
j_gene: TRBJ2-7
v_gene: TRBV7-9
CDR3nt: TGTGCCAGCAGCCGTCTAGCGGGAGGGACCTACGAGCAGTACTTC
CDR3aa: CASSRLAGGTYEQYF

abundance: few
d_gene: NA
j_gene: TRBJ2-6
v_gene: TRBV11-2
CDR3nt: TGTGCCAGCAGCTTTAAGATAACCGGGACGGGTGGGGCCAACGTCCTGACTTTC
CDR3aa: CASSFKITGTGGANVLTF

abundance: many
d_gene: NA
j_gene: TRBJ1-1
v_gene: TRBV6-5
CDR3nt: TGTGCCAGCACGGTTCGGGGCTGGACTGAAGCTTTCTTT
CDR3aa: CASTVRGWTEAFF

abundance: many
d_gene: NA
j_gene: TRBJ1-6
v_gene: TRBV10-3
CDR3nt: TGTGCCATCAGCGGCGGTCTGTATTCACCCCTCCACTTT
CDR3aa: CAISGGLYSPLHF

abundance: NA
d_gene: NA
j_gene: TRBJ1-6
v_gene: TRBV20-1
CDR3nt: TGCAGTGCTGAAACAGGGAATTCACCCCTCCACTTT
CDR3aa: CSAETGNSPLHF

abundance: NA
d_gene: NA
j_gene: TRBJ2-4
v_gene: TRBV27
CDR3nt: TGTGCCAGCAGTCTCCGGGACTCCCGTTTAGCCAAAAACATTCAGTACTTC
CDR3aa: CASSLRDSRLAKNIQYF

abundance: few
d_gene: NA
j_gene: TRBJ2-1
v_gene: TRBV5-1
CDR3nt: TGCGCCAGCGGCCTCCCCGGGGGCACCTACAATGAGCAGTTCTTC
CDR3aa: CASGLPGGTYNEQFF

abundance: few
d_gene: TRBD1
j_gene: TRBJ1-1
v_gene: TRBV24-1
CDR3nt: TGTGCCACCAGGAGGGGGACAGGGAACACTGAAGCTTTCTTT
CDR3aa: CATRRGTGNTEAFF

abundance: NA
d_gene: TRBD2
j_gene: TRBJ2-1
v_gene: TRBV20-1
CDR3nt: TGCAGTGCTAGAAGGCTAGCGGGAGAAGCTGAGCAGTTCTTC
CDR3aa: CSARRLAGEAEQFF

abundance: NA
d_gene: NA
j_gene: TRBJ2-7
v_gene: TRBV15
CDR3nt: TGTGCCACCAGCAGTCTTGACAGCTACGAGCAGTACTTC
CDR3aa: CATSSLDSYEQYF

abundance: NA
d_gene: TRBD1
j_gene: TRBJ1-3
v_gene: TRBV18
CDR3nt: TGTGCCAGCTCACCAGGAACAGGGGGCTCTTCTGGAAACACCATATATTTT
CDR3aa: CASSPGTGGSSGNTIYF

abundance: NA
d_gene: NA
j_gene: TRBJ2-3
v_gene: TRBV12-3/TRBV12-4
CDR3nt: TGTGCCAGCAGTACAGGGAGCACAGATACGCAGTATTTT
CDR3aa: CASSTGSTDTQYF

abundance: few
d_gene: NA
j_gene: TRBJ2-6
v_gene: TRBV20-1
CDR3nt: TGCAGTGCTAGGAGCGGAGGCAGGGCCTCCTCTGGGGCCAACGTCCTGACTTTC
CDR3aa: CSARSGGRASSGANVLTF

abundance: few
d_gene: NA
j_gene: TRBJ2-2
v_gene: TRBV29-1
CDR3nt: TGCAGCGTTGAAGGCGGGAAGAGCACCGGGGAGCTGTTTTTT
CDR3aa: CSVEGGKSTGELFF

abundance: few
d_gene: NA
j_gene: TRBJ2-1
v_gene: TRBV6-5
CDR3nt: TGTGCCAGCAGTTACTCGAAGGCTAGAGGGTCCAATGAGCAGTTCTTC
CDR3aa: CASSYSKARGSNEQFF

abundance: few
d_gene: TRBD2
j_gene: TRBJ2-1
v_gene: TRBV29-1
CDR3nt: TGCAGCGTTGATTTTAGCGGGATGAGTGAGCAGTTCTTC
CDR3aa: CSVDFSGMSEQFF

abundance: NA
d_gene: NA
j_gene: TRBJ1-5
v_gene: TRBV5-6
CDR3nt: TGTGCCAGCAGCTTGGGTAGTGAGCCCCAGCATTTT
CDR3aa: CASSLGSEPQHF

abundance: NA
d_gene: NA
j_gene: TRBJ2-3
v_gene: TRBV9
CDR3nt: TGTGCCAGCAGCGTTCAGGGGCTCCGAGGAGATACGCAGTATTTT
CDR3aa: CASSVQGLRGDTQYF

abundance: NA
d_gene: NA
j_gene: TRBJ2-3
v_gene: TRBV6-5
CDR3nt: TGTGCCAGCAGATTGGACCCCACAGATACGCAGTATTTT
CDR3aa: CASRLDPTDTQYF

abundance: NA
d_gene: NA
j_gene: TRBJ1-6
v_gene: TRBV12-3/TRBV12-4
CDR3nt: TGTGCCAGCAGCCGAGGGGCGAGCTCCTATAATTCACCCCTCCACTTT
CDR3aa: CASSRGASSYNSPLHF

abundance: few
d_gene: TRBD1
j_gene: TRBJ2-1
v_gene: TRBV5-1
CDR3nt: TGCGCCAGCAGCCTGGGAGACAGGGTAATAGACAATGAGCAGTTCTTC
CDR3aa: CASSLGDRVIDNEQFF

abundance: few
d_gene: NA
j_gene: TRBJ1-5
v_gene: TRBV27
CDR3nt: TGTGCCAGCAGTTTAGGGGGAAGACAGCCCCAGCATTTT
CDR3aa: CASSLGGRQPQHF

abundance: few
d_gene: NA
j_gene: TRBJ2-2
v_gene: TRBV28
CDR3nt: TGTGCCAGCAGTTTCCCCCAGCGCGGGGCCGCCACCGGGGAGCTGTTTTTT
CDR3aa: CASSFPQRGAATGELFF

abundance: NA
d_gene: NA
j_gene: TRBJ1-2
v_gene: TRBV27
CDR3nt: TGTGCCAGCAGACCAGCGGGTATTGGTGGCTACACCTTC
CDR3aa: CASRPAGIGGYTF